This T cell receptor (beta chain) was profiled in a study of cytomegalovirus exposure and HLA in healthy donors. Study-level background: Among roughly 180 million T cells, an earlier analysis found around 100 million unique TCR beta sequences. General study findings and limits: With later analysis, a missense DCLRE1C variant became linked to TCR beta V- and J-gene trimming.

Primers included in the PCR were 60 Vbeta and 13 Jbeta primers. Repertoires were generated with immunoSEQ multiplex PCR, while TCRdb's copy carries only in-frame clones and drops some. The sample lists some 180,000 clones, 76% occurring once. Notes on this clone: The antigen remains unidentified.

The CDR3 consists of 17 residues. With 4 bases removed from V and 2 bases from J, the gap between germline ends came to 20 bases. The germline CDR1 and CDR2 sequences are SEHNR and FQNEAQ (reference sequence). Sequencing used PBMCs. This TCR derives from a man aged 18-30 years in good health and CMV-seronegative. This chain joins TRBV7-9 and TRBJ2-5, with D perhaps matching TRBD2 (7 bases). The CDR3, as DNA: TGTGCCAGCAGCTGGAGGGGGGGCCTCAGGGGACAAGAGACCCAGTACTTC. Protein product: CASSWRGGLRGQETQYF.